This T cell receptor beta chain was recovered during a study of radiotherapy plus CTLA-4 blockade in lung cancer. Clones were read by immunoSEQ multiplex PCR, and TCRdb kept only the in-frame ones, dropping some. The sample lists about 98,000 clones, almost 90% occurring once. CDR3 length: 13 residues. CDR1 and CDR2 from the germline V gene are SEHNR and FQNEAQ (reference sequence). The V gene lost 1 base and the J gene lost 1 base, with 4 bases spanning the gap. This sequence originates from a human donor with non-small cell lung cancer that progressed on radiotherapy plus ipilimumab. The J gene is TRBJ1-1, the V gene TRBV7-9, with no clear D. The sequencing used peripheral blood, collected from a patient treated with radiotherapy plus ipilimumab. The CDR3 loop reads CASSLDENTEAFF. Written as DNA, the CDR3 is TGTGCCAGCAGCTTAGACGAGAACACTGAAGCTTTCTTT.